The clone carrying this T cell receptor beta chain was seen a handful of times. The sample comes from a study of blood T cell repertoires in COVID-19. Study as a whole: Samples of COVID-19 (acute and convalescent) were obtained from the United States, Italy and Spain. Sources were T cells, B-cell-depleted T cells, or PBMCs; the material itself was cDNA or gDNA.

CDR1 is LGHDT, CDR2 YNNKEL, per germline (reference sequence). V was cut by 4 bases and J by 3 bases, with 15 bases left in between. The CDR3 runs to 16 residues. Per the original methods: From reference gene primer amplification, estimates of nucleated cell counts were derived. Sequencing was performed with immunoSEQ multiplex PCR; in TCRdb, only in-frame clones are kept and a portion is missing. V and J calls and clone size are given by that table; D and trimming were obtained from the DNA. The sample includes roughly 220,000 clones, less than 90% of them seen just once. The chain joins TRBV3-1 (or the pseudogene TRBV3-2) to TRBJ2-2; no reliable D call. The sequencing sample was made of peripheral blood. The sequence was obtained from a man aged 25-40 years with active or convalescent COVID-19. The CDR3 protein is CASSPHGLRDTGELFF. Written as DNA, the CDR3 is TGTGCCAGCAGCCCTCATGGCCTCCGGGACACCGGGGAGCTGTTTTTT.